Listed here is a single T cell receptor beta chain. The naive CD8+ gate required CD45RO-CCR7+CD27+CD95- phenotype. This entry belongs to a study of CXCR3-negative and CXCR3-positive naive CD8 T cells. Each TRB cDNA library was prepared by 5' RACE (with UMI labels). From its re-call of the 5' RACE reads, TCRdb lists each CDR3 protein once, without DNA. This table lists approximately 66,000 distinct CDR3 sequences. This CDR3 has 13 amino acids. Germline lookup yields CDR1 DFQATT and CDR2 SNEGSKA (reference sequence). The TCR was taken from a human donor in good health. Some clones in this sample may be carry-over from other donors' samples. The rearrangement joins TRBV20-1 to TRBJ2-2. The specimen was naive CXCR3- CD8+ T cells from blood. The subset here: CD45RO-CCR7+CD27+CD95- naive CD8+ T cells lacking CXCR3 (TNR3-). The CDR3 is CSARDIVAGELFF.